The clone carrying this T cell receptor beta chain was observed once. The antigen remains unidentified. Germline V gene data show CDR1 as ENHRY and CDR2 as SYGVKD. V was trimmed by 6 bases and J by 2 bases, leaving 10 bases between them. CDR3 length equals 13 residues. Profiled with immunoSEQ multiplex PCR; TCRdb holds only in-frame clones, not every one. The table shows 400,000 to 600,000 clones, with 70% to 80% occurring only once. This specimen belongs to a study of shared clonotypes between healthy human individuals. Study results and limitations: Clonotype sharing levels among donors were expected to vary with sequencing depth.

Genomic DNA came from tens of millions of PBMCs in unsorted samples. V usage is TRBV10-3 and J usage is TRBJ1-2; perhaps TRBD1 as D (5 bases). The sequencing input was PBMCs. The clonotype was recovered from a middle-aged woman in good health. Some clones in this sample may be carry-over from other donors' samples. The CDR3 reads CAISRELNYGYTF. CDR3 nucleotide sequence: TGTGCCATCAGCAGGGAGCTAAACTATGGCTACACCTTC.